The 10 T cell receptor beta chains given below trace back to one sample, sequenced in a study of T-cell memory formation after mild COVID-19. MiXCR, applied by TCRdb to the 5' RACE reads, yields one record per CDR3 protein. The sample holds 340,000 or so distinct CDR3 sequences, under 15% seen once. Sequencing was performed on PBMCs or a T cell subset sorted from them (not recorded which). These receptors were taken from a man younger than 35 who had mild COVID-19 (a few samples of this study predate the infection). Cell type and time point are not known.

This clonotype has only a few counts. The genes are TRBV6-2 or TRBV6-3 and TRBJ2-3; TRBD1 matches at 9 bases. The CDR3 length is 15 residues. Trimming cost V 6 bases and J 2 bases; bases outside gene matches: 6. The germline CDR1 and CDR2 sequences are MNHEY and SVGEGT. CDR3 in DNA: TGTGCCAGCAGGGCCGGGACAGGGCTCACAGATACGCAGTATTTT. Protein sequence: CASRAGTGLTDTQYF.

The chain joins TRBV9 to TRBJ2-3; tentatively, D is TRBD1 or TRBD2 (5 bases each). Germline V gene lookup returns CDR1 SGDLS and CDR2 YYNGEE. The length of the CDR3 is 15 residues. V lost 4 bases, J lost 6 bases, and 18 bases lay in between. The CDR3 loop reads CASSPGPDVMDTQYF. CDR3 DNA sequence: TGTGCCAGCAGCCCGGGACCCGACGTAATGGATACGCAGTATTTT.

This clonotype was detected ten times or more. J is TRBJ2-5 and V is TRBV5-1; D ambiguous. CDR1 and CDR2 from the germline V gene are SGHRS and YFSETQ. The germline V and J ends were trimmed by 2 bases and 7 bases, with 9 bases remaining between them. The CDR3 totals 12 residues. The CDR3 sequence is CASSLLSGTQYF. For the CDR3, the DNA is TGCGCCAGCAGCTTATTGAGTGGGACCCAGTACTTC.

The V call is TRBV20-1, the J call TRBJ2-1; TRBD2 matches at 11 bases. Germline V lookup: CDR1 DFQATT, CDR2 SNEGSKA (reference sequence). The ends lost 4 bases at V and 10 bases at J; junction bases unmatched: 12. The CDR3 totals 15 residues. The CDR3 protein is CSATKPGLAAGEQFF. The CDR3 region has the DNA TGCAGTGCTACTAAACCGGGACTAGCGGCCGGGGAGCAGTTCTTC.

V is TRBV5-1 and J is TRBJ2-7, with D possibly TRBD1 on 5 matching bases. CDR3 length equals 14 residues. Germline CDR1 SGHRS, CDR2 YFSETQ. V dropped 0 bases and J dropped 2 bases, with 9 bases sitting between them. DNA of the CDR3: TGCGCCAGCAGCTTGGCCGTCAGGGCCTACGAGCAGTACTTC. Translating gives CASSLAVRAYEQYF. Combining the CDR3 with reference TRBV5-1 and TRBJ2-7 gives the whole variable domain KAGVTQTPRYLIKTRGQQVTLSCSPISGHRSVSWYQQTPGQGLQFLFEYFSETQRNKGNFPGRFSGRQFSNSRSEMNVSTLELGDSALYLCASSLAVRAYEQYFGPGTRLTVT.

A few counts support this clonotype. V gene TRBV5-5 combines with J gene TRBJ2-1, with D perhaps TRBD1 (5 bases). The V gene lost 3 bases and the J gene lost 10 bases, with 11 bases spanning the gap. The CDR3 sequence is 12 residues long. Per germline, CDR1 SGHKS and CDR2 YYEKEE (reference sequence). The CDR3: CASSSQGREQFF. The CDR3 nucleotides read TGTGCCAGCAGCTCTCAGGGAAGGGAGCAGTTCTTC.

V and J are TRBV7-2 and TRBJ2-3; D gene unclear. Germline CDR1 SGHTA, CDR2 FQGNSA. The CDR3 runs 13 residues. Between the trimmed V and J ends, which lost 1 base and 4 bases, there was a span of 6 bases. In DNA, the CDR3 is TGTGCCAGCAGCTTAGTCCGGGCAGATACGCAGTATTTT. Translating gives CASSLVRADTQYF.

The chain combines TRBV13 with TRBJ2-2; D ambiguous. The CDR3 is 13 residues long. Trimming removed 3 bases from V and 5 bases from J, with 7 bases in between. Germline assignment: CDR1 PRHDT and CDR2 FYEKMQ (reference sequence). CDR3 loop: CASSLPVTGELFF. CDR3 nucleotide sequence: TGTGCCAGCAGCTTGCCGGTTACCGGGGAGCTGTTTTTT. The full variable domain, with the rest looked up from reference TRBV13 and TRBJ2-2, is AAGVIQSPRHLIKEKRETATLKCYPIPRHDTVYWYQQGPGQDPQFLISFYEKMQSDKGSIPDRFSAQQFSDYHSELNMSSLELGDSALYFCASSLPVTGELFFGEGSRLTVL.

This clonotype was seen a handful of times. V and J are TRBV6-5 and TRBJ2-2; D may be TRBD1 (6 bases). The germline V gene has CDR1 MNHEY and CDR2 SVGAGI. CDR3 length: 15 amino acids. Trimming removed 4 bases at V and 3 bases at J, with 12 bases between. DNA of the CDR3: TGTGCCAGCAGTTTTGTTTCAGGGGACACCGGGGAGCTGTTTTTT. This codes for CASSFVSGDTGELFF.

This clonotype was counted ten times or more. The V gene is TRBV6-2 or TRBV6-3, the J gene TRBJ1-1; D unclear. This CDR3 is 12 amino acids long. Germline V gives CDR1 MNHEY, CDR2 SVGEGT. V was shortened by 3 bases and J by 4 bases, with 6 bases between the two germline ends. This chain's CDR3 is CASSYTGTEAFF. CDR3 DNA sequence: TGTGCCAGCAGTTATACGGGCACTGAAGCTTTCTTT.